These 15 T cell receptor beta chains share one sample of origin, sequenced in a study of radiotherapy plus CTLA-4 blockade in lung cancer. Clones were read by immunoSEQ multiplex PCR, and TCRdb kept only the in-frame ones, dropping some. This table has 40,000 to 60,000 clones, 75% to 90% appearing once. This material consisted of peripheral blood, taken from a patient treated with radiotherapy plus ipilimumab. Source of these receptors: a human donor with non-small cell lung cancer that progressed on radiotherapy plus ipilimumab. Some clones in this sample may be carry-over from other donors' samples.

This clone showed up just a few times. The sample carries other DNA sequences with the same CDR3. The chain has TRBV27 and TRBJ2-7; D might be TRBD1 (6 bases). CDR1 MNHEY and CDR2 SMNVEV come from the germline V gene (reference sequence). V lost 5 bases and J lost 0, with 11 bases in between. There are 14 residues in the CDR3. The CDR3 is CASSQDRNSYEQYF. CDR3 coding DNA: TGTGCCAGCAGTCAGGACAGAAACTCCTACGAGCAGTACTTC.

This sequence joins TRBV18 and TRBJ1-1, with 9 bases lining up with TRBD1. The CDR3 covers 14 residues. Germline CDR1 KGHSH, CDR2 LQKENI. V lost 5 bases, J lost 5 bases, and 6 bases stayed unmatched. The CDR3 protein is CASSTGGAGTEAFF. The CDR3 nucleotides read TGTGCCAGCTCAACAGGGGGCGCGGGGACTGAAGCTTTCTTT. Variable domain in full (rest from reference TRBV18 and TRBJ1-1): NAGVMQNPRHLVRRRGQEARLRCSPMKGHSHVYWYRQLPEEGLKFMVYLQKENIIDESGMPKERFSAEFPKEGPSILRIQQVVRGDSAAYFCASSTGGAGTEAFFGQGTRLTVV.

The chain recombines TRBV11-2 with TRBJ2-2, with 13 positions matching TRBD2. The CDR3 runs 19 residues. V trimming: 2 bases; J trimming: 1 base; junction bases outside the gene matches: 7. Germline lookup yields CDR1 SGHAT and CDR2 FQNNGV. DNA for the CDR3: TGTGCCAGCAGCTTATTGACTAGCGGGGGGAACCGGAACACCGGGGAGCTGTTTTTT. Residues: CASSLLTSGGNRNTGELFF.

This sequence joins TRBV5-5 and TRBJ1-1; D unresolved. V dropped 1 base and J dropped 3 bases, with 19 bases sitting between them. The germline V gene encodes CDR1 SGHKS and CDR2 YYEKEE (reference sequence). The CDR3 spans 17 residues. The DNA of the CDR3 is TGTGCCAGCAGCTTGTGGAAGTCGCGGGGTCGGGACACTGAAGCTTTCTTT. Its translation: CASSLWKSRGRDTEAFF.

The V and J genes are TRBV11-2 and TRBJ1-4; tentative D call: TRBD1 (6 bases). The ends were cut back, 1 base at V and 7 bases at J, with 13 bases in the middle. Germline CDR1 and CDR2: SGHAT and FQNNGV. This CDR3 region has 15 residues. CDR3: CASSLGRGRGEKLFF. In DNA, the CDR3 is TGTGCCAGCAGCTTAGGCAGGGGCAGGGGTGAAAAACTGTTTTTT.

With regard to this clone: This sample includes further DNA sequences coding for the same CDR3. The chain joins TRBV29-1 to TRBJ2-2; the match to TRBD2 covers 8 bases. V dropped 3 bases and J dropped 5; count of bases not matched to a gene: 2. The CDR3 has 13 amino acids. Germline loops: CDR1 SQVTM, CDR2 ANQGSEA. DNA of the CDR3: TGCAGCGTTGAGGCGGGAGGAACCGGGGAGCTGTTTTTT. It translates to CSVEAGGTGELFF.

The chain joins TRBV19 to TRBJ2-2; 8 nucleotides line up with TRBD1. J lost 3 bases, V lost 3 bases, and 6 bases had no gene match. The CDR3 is 16 residues long. The germline gives CDR1 LNHDA, CDR2 SQIVND (reference sequence). CDR3 residues: CASSMKGQGHTGELFF. For the CDR3, the DNA is TGTGCCAGTAGTATGAAAGGACAGGGACACACCGGGGAGCTGTTTTTT.

V and J are TRBV28 and TRBJ1-2, with D perhaps matching TRBD1 (5 bases). The germline CDR1 and CDR2 sequences are MDHEN and SYDVKM. This CDR3 is built from 14 residues. Trimming left V 3 bases short and J 3 bases short, with 11 bases between. DNA of the CDR3: TGTGCCAGCAGTTTGAGGCGGGGCGACTATGGCTACACCTTC. Protein product: CASSLRRGDYGYTF.

There are a few counts of this clone. The CDR3 loop is CAWKLAVTPYNEQFF. The DNA of the CDR3 is TGTGCCTGGAAATTAGCCGTCACGCCCTACAATGAGCAGTTCTTC. The chain has TRBV30 and TRBJ2-1; no definite D call. Looked up from germline, CDR1 is GTSNPN and CDR2 is SVGIG (reference sequence). V gave up 4 bases and J gave up 2 bases, with 15 bases separating them. This CDR3 region has 15 residues.

V is TRBV19 and J is TRBJ2-7; D call uncertain. The V end lost 5 bases, the J end lost 3 bases, and 11 bases lay between the germline ends. Germline values: CDR1 LNHDA, CDR2 SQIVND (reference sequence). The length of the CDR3 is 13 residues. The CDR3 DNA is TGTGCCAGTAGTCGAGAGCTCTACTACGAGCAGTACTTC. Translation gives CASSRELYYEQYF.

The chain carries TRBV7-9 and TRBJ2-5; TRBD2 matches at 7 bases. Germline assignment: CDR1 SEHNR and CDR2 FQNEAQ (reference sequence). V shed 1 base and J 0 bases; nucleotides not matched to a gene: 5. The CDR3 totals 16 residues. CDR3 sequence reads: CASSLVAGVNQETQYF. The DNA of the CDR3 is TGTGCCAGCAGCTTAGTTGCGGGGGTGAACCAAGAGACCCAGTACTTC.

The chain couples TRBV19 to TRBJ2-1; 9 nucleotides align to TRBD2. After removal of 8 bases from V and 1 base from J, the junction contained 9 bases not matched to a gene. In germline, CDR1 is LNHDA, CDR2 SQIVND (reference sequence). The CDR3 covers 16 residues. Written as DNA, the CDR3 is TGTGCCAGTGCTTTCCTTACTAGCGGGTCCTACAATGAGCAGTTCTTC. Its translation: CASAFLTSGSYNEQFF.

In DNA, the CDR3 is TGTGCCAGCAGCCCCGCGGAAGAGACCCAGTACTTC. It encodes CASSPAEETQYF. The rearrangement links TRBV7-9 to TRBJ2-5; unclear D gene. Trimming cost V 5 bases and J 3 bases, with 7 bases left between them. Looked up from germline, CDR1 is SEHNR and CDR2 is FQNEAQ (reference sequence). The CDR3 length is 12 residues.

V and J are TRBV29-1 and TRBJ1-2; 12 nucleotides line up with TRBD1. V dropped 7 bases and J dropped 7; count of bases not matched to a gene: 10. The CDR3 is 14 amino acids. Germline V gene data show CDR1 as SQVTM and CDR2 as ANQGSEA. CDR3 residues: CSGKKGTGGGGYTF. The CDR3 DNA is TGCAGCGGGAAAAAGGGGACAGGGGGCGGTGGCTACACCTTC.

The chain couples TRBV6-1 to TRBJ2-2; 9 positions agree with TRBD1. CDR3 length: 15 amino acids. CDR1 is MNHNS and CDR2 is SASEGT in the germline V gene. With 8 bases clipped from V and 8 bases from J, the junction kept 12 bases outside the gene matches. The CDR3: CASVGQGPFLGELFF. CDR3 DNA sequence: TGTGCCAGCGTGGGACAGGGACCCTTCCTTGGGGAGCTGTTTTTT.